This T cell receptor beta chain originates from a study of Graves' ophthalmopathy and Graves' hyperthyroidism. V shed 4 bases and J shed 4 bases, with 8 bases lying between them. This CDR3 comprises 13 residues. Germline V gene lookup returns CDR1 LNHDA and CDR2 SQIVND (reference sequence). As the template, RNA transcripts were used to amplify TCR beta CDR3 regions. HTBI primers primed a first-round RT-PCR, and a second-round multiplex PCR followed. TCRdb re-analysed the multiplex PCR reads in MiXCR, keeping a single row per CDR3 protein. Of over a million distinct CDR3 sequences detected, about two fifths appear once; the ten largest clones hold approximately 10%. This clonotype was recorded at least ten times. What it binds is not known. Recruitment covered hyperthyroidism patients aged 18 to 65 whose new diagnosis was of under 2 months' duration. Lactation, pregnancy, uncontrolled infections and other autoimmune diseases were all grounds for excluding patients. Clinical symptoms and serum thyroxine were used for diagnosis; TRAb, thyroid ultrasound and orbital computed tomography were also relied on.

Study-level points and caveats: The authors also found most expanded thyroid clonotypes above 0.001 frequency in blood.

The specimen sequenced was peripheral blood or thyroid tissue (not recorded which). The rearrangement uses TRBV19 and TRBJ1-5; no firm D call. This receptor was taken from an adult man with Graves' hyperthyroidism. CDR3 loop: CASSTQTNQPQHF. The CDR3 DNA is TGTGCCAGTAGTACTCAGACGAATCAGCCCCAGCATTTT.